Each of the 32 T cell receptor beta chains below was sequenced from the same sample in a study of cytomegalovirus exposure and HLA in healthy donors. Primers for the PCR totalled 60 Vbeta and 13 Jbeta. Data came from immunoSEQ multiplex PCR; TCRdb stores just in-frame clones and leaves some out. The data show about 160,000 clones, 82% seen once. Sequenced material: PBMCs. These receptors were obtained from a girl aged 10 to 17 in good health and CMV-seropositive.

The chain is built from TRBV2 and TRBJ2-2, with TRBD2 as a possible D gene (6 bases). Trimming cost V 9 bases and J 2 bases, with 16 bases left between them. The CDR3 contains 15 residues. Germline CDR1 and CDR2: SNHLY and FYNNEI. Here the CDR3 reads CASTPGSTNTGELFF. CDR3 DNA sequence: TGTGCCAGTACTCCCGGGAGTACCAACACCGGGGAGCTGTTTTTT.

V and J are TRBV12-5 and TRBJ2-6; D is perhaps TRBD1 (6 bases). Germline V CDR1 and CDR2: LGHNT, FRNRAP. V lost 10 bases, J lost 2 bases, and 12 bases lay in between. The CDR3 is made up of 14 amino acids. CDR3 amino acids: CANLQGAGANVLTF. The CDR3 nucleotides read TGTGCTAATTTACAGGGAGCTGGGGCCAACGTCCTGACTTTC.

The chain uses TRBV12-1 and TRBJ2-3; the table's D call, TRBD1, was not checked against the DNA. TRBV12-1 is a pseudogene locus. The CDR3 length is 15 residues. The CDR3 loop reads CASSSPTALTDTQYF. CDR3 DNA: TGTGCCAGCAGCAGCCCGACAGCGCTCACAGATACGCAGTATTTT.

This clone has just one count. V gene TRBV5-4 combines with J gene TRBJ2-5; a weak D match, TRBD2 (5 bases). The ends were cut back, 8 bases at V and 3 bases at J, with 14 bases in the middle. This CDR3 spans 13 amino acids. Per the germline V gene, CDR1 is SGHNT and CDR2 is YYREEE (reference sequence). The CDR3 is CASRARGEETQYF. In DNA form, the CDR3 reads TGTGCCAGTCGGGCTCGGGGTGAAGAGACCCAGTACTTC. The full variable domain, its missing parts supplied by reference TRBV5-4 and TRBJ2-5, is ETGVTQSPTHLIKTRGQQVTLRCSSQSGHNTVSWYQQALGQGPQFIFQYYREEENGRGNFPPRFSGLQFPNYSSELNVNALELDDSALYLCASRARGEETQYFGPGTRLLVL.

The chain is built from TRBV27 and TRBJ2-7; D is unclear. The CDR3 covers 17 residues. The V gene's germline CDR1 is MNHEY and CDR2 SMNVEV (reference sequence). The V gene lost 0 bases and the J gene lost 0 bases, with 15 bases spanning the gap. The CDR3 region is CASSLSGRLSSSYEQYF. The CDR3 DNA is TGTGCCAGCAGTTTATCTGGTCGACTTTCAAGCTCCTACGAGCAGTACTTC.

The chain employs TRBV19 and TRBJ2-3; D gene unclear. This CDR3 contains 15 residues. Germline V lookup: CDR1 LNHDA, CDR2 SQIVND (reference sequence). With 6 bases removed from V and 0 bases from J, the gap between germline ends came to 13 bases. The CDR3: CASRINSISTDTQYF. The CDR3, as DNA: TGTGCCAGTAGAATTAACAGTATAAGCACAGATACGCAGTATTTT.

V and J are TRBV4-1 and TRBJ2-4, with 7 bases aligning to TRBD1. The junction had 3 bases not matched to a gene; V was cut back by 1 base and J by 3 bases. The CDR3 runs to 15 residues. Germline CDR1 and CDR2: MGHRA and YSYEKL. Here the CDR3 reads CASSQGQGFKNIQYF. The CDR3 coding sequence is TGCGCCAGCAGCCAAGGACAGGGTTTCAAAAACATTCAGTACTTC.

V usage is TRBV4-1 and J usage is TRBJ1-1, with a possible D match to TRBD1 (5 bases). The CDR3 totals 13 residues. Germline loops: CDR1 MGHRA, CDR2 YSYEKL. The V end was cut by 3 bases, the J end by 5 bases, with 10 bases between. The CDR3 sequence: CASSHLQGTEAFF. The CDR3, as DNA: TGCGCCAGCAGCCATCTCCAGGGAACTGAAGCTTTCTTT.

The J gene is TRBJ2-5, the V gene TRBV7-9, with 8 nucleotides matching TRBD2. The germline gives CDR1 SEHNR, CDR2 FQNEAQ (reference sequence). The CDR3 has 15 residues. Trimming at V came to 8 bases and at J to 5 bases, leaving 13 bases not matched to a gene. The CDR3 sequence: CASGSGTGLGETQYF. In nucleotides, the CDR3 is TGTGCCAGCGGTAGCGGGACCGGGCTTGGTGAGACCCAGTACTTC.

This clone was detected once. This chain uses TRBV6-5 with TRBJ1-1; D uncertain. With 5 bases removed from V and 1 base from J, the gap between germline ends came to 8 bases. The CDR3 has 13 amino acids. From germline, CDR1 is MNHEY and CDR2 SVGAGI. CDR3 nucleotide sequence: TGTGCCAGCAGTCCCTCCGGGAACACTGAAGCTTTCTTT. Translation: CASSPSGNTEAFF.

The chain recombines TRBV27 with TRBJ2-3; D may be TRBD1 (5 bases). Deletions cut 6 bases from V and 0 bases from J, with 10 bases between. This CDR3 has 14 amino acids. Germline V gene lookup returns CDR1 MNHEY and CDR2 SMNVEV (reference sequence). CDR3: CASSHRSSTDTQYF. CDR3 DNA sequence: TGTGCCAGCAGCCACAGGTCTAGCACAGATACGCAGTATTTT.

In this sample, this clone turned up a few times. The chain combines TRBV6-5 with TRBJ1-2, with TRBD1 matching 8 bases. The length of the CDR3 is 14 residues. Per germline, CDR1 MNHEY and CDR2 SVGAGI. V lost 6 bases to trimming and J lost 4 bases; unmatched junction nucleotides: 7. In DNA, the CDR3 is TGTGCCAGCAGGCGACAGGGGATAGGCTATGGCTACACCTTC. Protein: CASRRQGIGYGYTF.

The chain has TRBV5-4 and TRBJ1-3; 8 nucleotides align to TRBD1. Germline loops: CDR1 SGHNT, CDR2 YYREEE (reference sequence). The CDR3 contains 14 residues. The junction had 8 bases not matched to a gene; V was cut back by 4 bases and J by 8 bases. Here the CDR3 reads CASSPDRVWDTIYF. Written as DNA, the CDR3 is TGTGCCAGCAGCCCGGACAGGGTTTGGGACACCATATATTTT.

The chain recombines TRBV2 with TRBJ1-2, with D possibly TRBD1 on 6 matching bases. Germline V lookup: CDR1 SNHLY, CDR2 FYNNEI. The CDR3 runs 14 residues. Trimming stripped 4 bases from V and 2 bases from J, with 11 bases between. CDR3 sequence: CASSGRTENYGYTF. The CDR3 DNA sequence: TGTGCCAGCAGTGGGCGGACAGAAAACTATGGCTACACCTTC.

The chain has TRBV2 and TRBJ2-3, with D possibly being TRBD2 (6 bases). This CDR3 has 14 amino acids. CDR1 is SNHLY and CDR2 is FYNNEI in the germline V gene. Trimming removed 4 bases from V and 4 bases from J, with 12 bases in between. CDR3 residues: CASSVTGEADTQYF. The CDR3 DNA sequence: TGTGCCAGCAGTGTCACGGGAGAGGCAGATACGCAGTATTTT.

This clone has a handful of counts. The chain joins TRBV28 to TRBJ2-7, with 11 bases lining up with TRBD2. This CDR3 is 15 amino acids long. Germline V gene lookup returns CDR1 MDHEN and CDR2 SYDVKM. V shed 2 bases and J 3 bases; nucleotides not matched to a gene: 3. The CDR3 loop is CASSLLAGGGYEQYF. The CDR3 coding sequence is TGTGCCAGCAGTTTACTAGCGGGGGGCGGCTACGAGCAGTACTTC.

The chain combines TRBV5-1 with TRBJ2-5, with 8 bases fitting TRBD1. The CDR3 is 16 amino acids. Trimming cost V 3 bases and J 5 bases; bases outside gene matches: 12. Germline CDR1 is SGHRS and CDR2 is YFSETQ. The CDR3 protein is CASSSSYQGAQETQYF. In nucleotides, the CDR3 is TGCGCCAGCAGCTCCTCTTATCAGGGGGCCCAGGAGACCCAGTACTTC.

The table lists this clone with a few counts. This sequence joins TRBV7-9 and TRBJ1-1; 7 bases are a match to TRBD1. This CDR3 is built from 16 residues. Germline lookup yields CDR1 SEHNR and CDR2 FQNEAQ (reference sequence). The trim removed 5 bases at V and 2 bases at J, leaving 11 bases unmatched. The CDR3 sequence: CASSHQGTAFNTEAFF. CDR3 nucleotide sequence: TGTGCCAGCAGCCATCAAGGGACAGCTTTTAACACTGAAGCTTTCTTT.

V usage is TRBV5-4 and J usage is TRBJ1-4; 7 bases match TRBD1. The germline CDR1 and CDR2 sequences are SGHNT and YYREEE (reference sequence). J was trimmed by 5 bases and V by 0 bases; bases with no gene match: 4. This CDR3 has 15 amino acids. The CDR3 DNA sequence: TGTGCCAGCAGCTTGGCGACAGGGCGGAATGAAAAACTGTTTTTT. Translation: CASSLATGRNEKLFF.

The chain recombines TRBV14 with TRBJ2-1; TRBD1 matches at 7 bases. This CDR3 is built from 16 residues. The ends lost 1 base at V and 2 bases at J; junction bases unmatched: 5. CDR1 is SGHDN, CDR2 FVKESK, per germline. CDR3 amino acids: CASSQVGGPTYNEQFF. CDR3 sequence (DNA): TGTGCCAGCAGCCAAGTAGGGGGCCCCACCTACAATGAGCAGTTCTTC.

The rearrangement uses TRBV5-1 and TRBJ2-3, with 11 bases identical to TRBD2. After removal of 5 bases from V and 1 base from J, the junction contained 3 bases not matched to a gene. Per the germline V gene, CDR1 is SGHRS and CDR2 is YFSETQ. The CDR3 contains 15 residues. Written as DNA, the CDR3 is TGCGCCAGCAGTACTAGCGGGAGTGGCACAGATACGCAGTATTTT. Amino acids: CASSTSGSGTDTQYF.

This clone was counted once. CDR3 coding DNA: TGTGCCAGCAGCTCGACAGGACGGGGCTCCGGAAGCTACGAGCAGTACTTC. Translating it yields CASSSTGRGSGSYEQYF. The chain uses TRBV7-3 and TRBJ2-7, with D possibly TRBD1 on 6 matching bases. The germline gives CDR1 SGHTA, CDR2 FQGTGA. V was clipped by 4 bases and J by 3 bases, with 22 bases between them. The CDR3 has 17 residues.

V gene TRBV28 combines with J gene TRBJ2-3, with 12 bases identical to TRBD1. Per the germline V gene, CDR1 is MDHEN and CDR2 is SYDVKM. This CDR3 is 19 amino acids long. V lost 0 bases to trimming and J lost 0 bases; unmatched junction nucleotides: 7. The CDR3 is CASSLWGQGASPSTDTQYF. The CDR3 DNA is TGTGCCAGCAGTTTATGGGGACAGGGGGCGTCCCCTAGCACAGATACGCAGTATTTT. Full variable domain (outside the CDR3, taken from reference TRBV28 and TRBJ2-3): DVKVTQSSRYLVKRTGEKVFLECVQDMDHENMFWYRQDPGLGLRLIYFSYDVKMKEKGDIPEGYSVSREKKERFSLILESASTNQTSMYLCASSLWGQGASPSTDTQYFGPGTRLTVL.

This clone was seen just once. The chain carries TRBV18 and TRBJ2-7, with D maybe TRBD1 (6 bases). The CDR3 sequence is 14 residues long. Trimming left V 3 bases short and J 1 base short, with 10 bases between. CDR1 and CDR2 from the germline V gene are KGHSH and LQKENI. This CDR3 is CASSPGTNSYEQYF. The CDR3 region has the DNA TGTGCCAGCTCACCCGGGACAAATTCCTACGAGCAGTACTTC.

This clone appeared once. The V gene is TRBV5-6, the J gene TRBJ2-5; TRBD2 agrees at 13 bases. The CDR3 contains 16 residues. V shed 0 bases and J 2 bases; nucleotides not matched to a gene: 1. In germline, CDR1 is SGHDT, CDR2 YYEEEE. Here the CDR3 reads CASSLALAGGQETQYF. In DNA, the CDR3 is TGTGCCAGCAGCTTGGCACTAGCGGGAGGGCAAGAGACCCAGTACTTC.

V gene TRBV7-9 combines with J gene TRBJ1-5, with 8 bases that match TRBD1. The CDR3 is 15 residues long. CDR1 and CDR2 (germline): SEHNR, FQNEAQ (reference sequence). Unmatched junction bases numbered 3, after V lost 5 bases and J lost 0 bases. CDR3 residues: CASSRGQDSNQPQHF. In DNA, the CDR3 is TGTGCCAGCAGCAGGGGACAGGATAGCAATCAGCCCCAGCATTTT.

This chain joins TRBV9 and TRBJ2-1, with 8 bases that match TRBD2. The CDR3 has 16 amino acids. CDR1 and CDR2 from the germline V gene are SGDLS and YYNGEE. The ends lost 0 bases at V and 5 bases at J; junction bases unmatched: 7. CDR3 coding DNA: TGTGCCAGCAGCGTAGCGGAGACTAGCGTCCACAATGAGCAGTTCTTC. Protein: CASSVAETSVHNEQFF.

In DNA form, the CDR3 reads TGTGCCAGCAGCACCCGGACAGCCTACGAGCAGTACTTC. Encoded protein: CASSTRTAYEQYF. The genes are TRBV7-2 and TRBJ2-7, with D possibly TRBD1 on 6 matching bases. V dropped 5 bases and J dropped 2 bases, with 10 bases sitting between them. This CDR3 is 13 amino acids long. In germline, CDR1 is SGHTA, CDR2 FQGNSA.

Turning to this clone: The junction does not match germline at one end; this may be a read error. V and J are TRBV7-7 and TRBJ2-5; TRBD2 aligns across 8 bases. Germline V gene data show CDR1 as SSHAT and CDR2 as FNYEAQ (reference sequence). This CDR3 comprises 16 residues. CDR3 DNA sequence: TGTGCTAGCAGCCCGGGAGGGTGGGGGGGCCAAGAGACCCAGTACTTC. Translated, it gives CASSPGGWGGQETQYF.

This chain connects TRBV5-1 to TRBJ1-4; no clear D gene. Between the trimmed V and J ends, which lost 4 bases and 8 bases, there was a span of 12 bases. This CDR3 has 13 residues. Germline CDR1 is SGHRS and CDR2 is YFSETQ. In DNA form, the CDR3 reads TGCGCCAGCAGCAAGTCCCCGGGGGAAAAACTGTTTTTT. This codes for CASSKSPGEKLFF. Full variable domain (outside the CDR3, taken from reference TRBV5-1 and TRBJ1-4): KAGVTQTPRYLIKTRGQQVTLSCSPISGHRSVSWYQQTPGQGLQFLFEYFSETQRNKGNFPGRFSGRQFSNSRSEMNVSTLELGDSALYLCASSKSPGEKLFFGSGTQLSVL.

The chain combines TRBV28 with TRBJ2-2; D call uncertain. There are 13 residues in the CDR3. The germline CDR1 and CDR2 sequences are MDHEN and SYDVKM. V lost 7 bases to trimming and J lost 1 base, with 7 bases between them. The CDR3 DNA reads TGTGCCAGCAACAAATTGAACACCGGGGAGCTGTTTTTT. This codes for CASNKLNTGELFF. The variable domain in full, with the rest retrieved from reference TRBV28 and TRBJ2-2, is DVKVTQSSRYLVKRTGEKVFLECVQDMDHENMFWYRQDPGLGLRLIYFSYDVKMKEKGDIPEGYSVSREKKERFSLILESASTNQTSMYLCASNKLNTGELFFGEGSRLTVL.

This clone has only a few counts. V is TRBV2 and J is TRBJ2-5; 11 bases agree with TRBD2. Germline V lookup: CDR1 SNHLY, CDR2 FYNNEI. V was pared by 6 bases and J by 2 bases, with 8 bases of the junction left unmatched. This CDR3 contains 16 residues. DNA for the CDR3: TGTGCCAGCAGCTGGGGGACTAGCGGAGCACAAGAGACCCAGTACTTC. Protein sequence: CASSWGTSGAQETQYF.